A single sample is the source of the 32 T cell receptor beta chains below, sequenced in a study of shared clonotypes between healthy human individuals. Profiled with immunoSEQ multiplex PCR; TCRdb holds only in-frame clones, not every one. The data hold millions of clones, with roughly nine tenths observed a single time. The specimen sequenced was naive CD4+ T cells sorted from blood. Subset indicated: CD45RA+ positively selected. Receptor source: a man aged 18 to 30 in good health.

Worth noting for this clone: A junction end diverges from the germline sequence, so it may reflect a read error. The chain recombines TRBV7-7 with TRBJ2-5, with D possibly TRBD1 on 7 matching bases. This CDR3 is 16 amino acids long. The germline V gene encodes CDR1 SSHAT and CDR2 FNYEAQ (reference sequence). The CDR3 DNA sequence: TGTGCTAGCAGCTTAGGGGGCGGGGTAACTCAAGAGACCCAGTACTTC. Encoded protein: CASSLGGGVTQETQYF.

V and J are TRBV5-4 and TRBJ1-2, with 9 positions matching TRBD1. V lost 4 bases, J lost 3 bases, and 7 bases stayed unmatched. The length of the CDR3 is 15 residues. Germline assignment: CDR1 SGHNT and CDR2 YYREEE (reference sequence). CDR3 residues: CASSPGQGFYYGYTF. CDR3 sequence (DNA): TGTGCCAGCAGCCCAGGACAGGGGTTTTACTATGGCTACACCTTC.

The chain joins TRBV5-1 to TRBJ2-4; D may be TRBD2 (5 bases). The CDR3 loop spans 12 amino acids. Germline-derived CDR1 and CDR2 are SGHRS and YFSETQ. V shed 0 bases and J shed 8 bases, with 6 bases lying between them. CDR3 nucleotide sequence: TGCGCCAGCAGCTTGGTCGGGGACATTCAGTACTTC. It encodes CASSLVGDIQYF.

This chain connects TRBV6-5 to TRBJ1-2, with D perhaps matching TRBD1 (5 bases). The V and J ends lost 4 bases and 0 bases respectively, with 15 bases between them. Germline V gene sequence: CDR1 MNHEY, CDR2 SVGAGI. This CDR3 has 16 residues. This CDR3 reads CASSFDSPRANYGYTF. CDR3 DNA sequence: TGTGCCAGCAGTTTTGACAGCCCGAGGGCTAACTATGGCTACACCTTC.

This rearrangement joins TRBV28 to TRBJ2-7; no clear D gene. This CDR3 has 14 residues. Germline loops: CDR1 MDHEN, CDR2 SYDVKM. V was trimmed by 3 bases and J by 2 bases, leaving 11 bases between them. The CDR3 protein is CASSLVAEAYEQYF. Written as DNA, the CDR3 is TGTGCCAGCAGTTTGGTTGCAGAGGCCTACGAGCAGTACTTC.

This clone has a single count. V is TRBV7-9 and J is TRBJ1-1, with D perhaps TRBD1 (5 bases). CDR3 length equals 13 residues. CDR1 SEHNR and CDR2 FQNEAQ come from the germline V gene (reference sequence). The V end lost 10 bases, the J end lost 1 base, and 13 bases lay between the germline ends. CDR3 region: CATRAGGNTEAFF. The CDR3 bases are TGTGCCACCCGGGCGGGGGGGAACACTGAAGCTTTCTTT. Full variable domain (outside the CDR3, taken from reference TRBV7-9 and TRBJ1-1): DTGVSQNPRHKITKRGQNVTFRCDPISEHNRLYWYRQTLGQGPEFLTYFQNEAQLEKSRLLSDRFSAERPKGSFSTLEIQRTEQGDSAMYLCATRAGGNTEAFFGQGTRLTVV.

This chain uses TRBV5-5 with TRBJ2-3; tentatively, D is TRBD1 or TRBD2 (5 bases each). Deletions cut 4 bases from V and 5 bases from J, with 14 bases between. Germline CDR1 is SGHKS and CDR2 is YYEKEE (reference sequence). This CDR3 contains 14 residues. As DNA, the CDR3 is TGTGCCAGCAGCGTCTTCGGGGCTCAAGATACGCAGTATTTT. It codes for CASSVFGAQDTQYF.

This clone has just one count. The chain has TRBV7-9 and TRBJ2-3, with D perhaps matching TRBD1 (6 bases). V shed 5 bases and J shed 3 bases, with 15 bases lying between them. The CDR3 loop spans 15 amino acids. In germline, CDR1 is SEHNR, CDR2 FQNEAQ (reference sequence). The CDR3 reads CASSLTGMETDTQYF. DNA for the CDR3: TGTGCCAGCAGCCTCACAGGGATGGAGACAGATACGCAGTATTTT.

The V gene is TRBV2, the J gene TRBJ1-2, with 9 bases lining up with TRBD1. This CDR3 region has 13 residues. Germline-derived CDR1 and CDR2 are SNHLY and FYNNEI. Trimming took 7 bases from V and 6 from J; bases not matched to a gene: 6. In nucleotides, the CDR3 is TGTGCCAGCACCGAACAGGGGGCTGATGGCTACACCTTC. Its protein product is CASTEQGADGYTF. The full variable domain, rest sourced from reference TRBV2 and TRBJ1-2, is EPEVTQTPSHQVTQMGQEVILRCVPISNHLYFYWYRQILGQKVEFLVSFYNNEISEKSEIFDDQFSVERPDGSNFTLKIRSTKLEDSAMYFCASTEQGADGYTFGSGTRLTVV.

V usage is TRBV6-5 and J usage is TRBJ1-2, with TRBD1 matching over 8 bases. The CDR3 runs 15 residues. Germline V CDR1 and CDR2: MNHEY, SVGAGI. J was trimmed by 4 bases and V by 4 bases; bases with no gene match: 8. This CDR3 reads CASSSTMTGVYGYTF. The CDR3 nucleotides read TGTGCCAGCAGTTCCACCATGACAGGGGTCTATGGCTACACCTTC.

Of note for this clone: The identical CDR3 is also encoded by other nucleotide sequences in the sample. The rearrangement uses TRBV5-4 and TRBJ1-6; D might be TRBD1 (6 bases). Trimming stripped 4 bases from V and 4 bases from J, with 12 bases between. This CDR3 region has 15 residues. CDR1 is SGHNT and CDR2 is YYREEE in the germline V gene (reference sequence). The CDR3 loop is CASSAGQSYNSPLHF. In DNA, the CDR3 is TGTGCCAGCAGCGCTGGACAGTCATATAATTCACCCCTCCACTTT.

As for this clone: The sample has other DNA sequences that encode this CDR3 too. J is TRBJ1-5 and V is TRBV5-1, with 7 bases lining up with TRBD1. The CDR3 totals 13 residues. Germline lookup yields CDR1 SGHRS and CDR2 YFSETQ. J was trimmed by 5 bases and V by 2 bases; bases with no gene match: 1. In DNA, the CDR3 is TGCGCCAGCAGCTTTGACAGGGATCAGCCCCAGCATTTT. Translation: CASSFDRDQPQHF.

V is TRBV28 and J is TRBJ1-5, with D tentatively TRBD1 (5 bases). The CDR3 is 14 amino acids. V was clipped by 5 bases and J by 1 base, with 9 bases between them. The germline CDR1 and CDR2 sequences are MDHEN and SYDVKM. In DNA form, the CDR3 reads TGTGCCAGCAGTGTAGACAGCAGCAATCAGCCCCAGCATTTT. It encodes CASSVDSSNQPQHF.

The chain uses TRBV28 and TRBJ2-7; maybe TRBD1 (6 bases). CDR1 MDHEN and CDR2 SYDVKM come from the germline V gene. With 5 bases removed from V and 2 bases from J, the gap between germline ends came to 13 bases. There are 14 residues in the CDR3. CDR3 region: CASSVGGSTYEQYF. DNA of the CDR3: TGTGCCAGCAGTGTAGGGGGATCCACCTACGAGCAGTACTTC.

This chain joins TRBV11-2 and TRBJ2-5; D remains ambiguous. The CDR3 extends over 16 amino acids. Germline values: CDR1 SGHAT, CDR2 FQNNGV. V was cut by 4 bases and J by 5 bases, with 20 bases left in between. The CDR3 DNA reads as TGTGCCAGCAGCTATGGGCTTACGAAAGATGGGGAGACCCAGTACTTC. This codes for CASSYGLTKDGETQYF. The full variable domain, with the rest looked up from reference TRBV11-2 and TRBJ2-5, is EAGVAQSPRYKIIEKRQSVAFWCNPISGHATLYWYQQILGQGPKLLIQFQNNGVVDDSQLPKDRFSAERLKGVDSTLKIQPAKLEDSAVYLCASSYGLTKDGETQYFGPGTRLLVL.

This clone was detected only once. The rearrangement joins TRBV27 to TRBJ2-7; TRBD2 might be the D (6 bases). The CDR3 length is 16 residues. The germline V gene encodes CDR1 MNHEY and CDR2 SMNVEV (reference sequence). Between the trimmed V and J ends, which lost 4 bases and 9 bases, there was a span of 25 bases. The CDR3 spells CASSSLSAGYHTPQYF. The CDR3 nucleotides are TGTGCCAGCAGTTCCCTCTCGGCGGGGTACCATACTCCGCAGTACTTC.

The chain joins TRBV6-1 to TRBJ1-2; 7 positions match TRBD1. V was pared by 2 bases and J by 4 bases, with 13 bases of the junction left unmatched. The CDR3 extends over 17 amino acids. The germline gives CDR1 MNHNS, CDR2 SASEGT. The CDR3 protein is CASSEPLRDRVIYGYTF. The CDR3 DNA follows: TGTGCCAGCAGTGAACCGCTCCGGGACAGAGTGATCTATGGCTACACCTTC.

The chain is built from TRBV7-2 and TRBJ1-2; 8 positions match TRBD1. With V trimmed by 2 bases and J by 8 bases, 10 bases remained unmatched. In germline, CDR1 is SGHTA, CDR2 FQGNSA. The CDR3 length is 15 residues. The CDR3 bases are TGTGCCAGCAGCTTAACGGGACAGGCCCTTATGGGCTACACCTTC. Protein product: CASSLTGQALMGYTF.

The chain recombines TRBV6-5 with TRBJ2-7; 12 bases are shared with TRBD1. V gave up 2 bases and J gave up 6 bases; unmatched junction bases: 2. CDR3 length equals 14 residues. Germline CDR1 and CDR2: MNHEY and SVGAGI. CDR3 in DNA: TGTGCCAGCAGTTACGGGACAGGGGGCGCCGAGCAGTACTTC. It encodes CASSYGTGGAEQYF.

The rearrangement joins TRBV7-2 to TRBJ1-1, with D tentatively TRBD1 (6 bases). Germline loops: CDR1 SGHTA, CDR2 FQGNSA. Trimming pared 1 base from V and 3 bases from J, leaving 9 bases between. The CDR3 loop spans 14 amino acids. The CDR3 spells CASSLEAGDTEAFF. The CDR3 DNA reads TGTGCCAGCAGCTTAGAGGCAGGGGACACTGAAGCTTTCTTT.

This clone was picked up one time. This chain connects TRBV5-1 to TRBJ2-3; D is unclear. This CDR3 comprises 14 residues. Germline V gene sequence: CDR1 SGHRS, CDR2 YFSETQ. Between the trimmed V and J ends, which lost 4 bases and 0 bases, there was a span of 9 bases. CDR3 region: CASSASDSTDTQYF. In DNA form, the CDR3 reads TGCGCCAGCAGCGCGTCAGACAGCACAGATACGCAGTATTTT.

V gene TRBV20-1 combines with J gene TRBJ2-7, with no clear D. From germline, CDR1 is DFQATT and CDR2 SNEGSKA (reference sequence). There are 10 residues in the CDR3. Trimming removed 3 bases at V and 9 bases at J, with 9 bases between. CDR3 in DNA: TGCAGTGCTAGGCTAAATTCGCAGTACTTC. It yields the protein CSARLNSQYF.

As concerns this clone: The same CDR3 is also encoded by other DNA sequences in this sample. This chain connects TRBV9 to TRBJ2-1; D is undetermined. CDR3 length: 15 residues. The ends were cut back, 0 bases at V and 0 bases at J, with 7 bases in the middle. The V gene's germline CDR1 is SGDLS and CDR2 YYNGEE. CDR3 in DNA: TGTGCCAGCAGCGTAGGGGGAAACTCCTACAATGAGCAGTTCTTC. It specifies CASSVGGNSYNEQFF. Full variable domain (rest looked up from reference TRBV9 and TRBJ2-1): DSGVTQTPKHLITATGQRVTLRCSPRSGDLSVYWYQQSLDQGLQFLIQYYNGEERAKGNILERFSAQQFPDLHSELNLSSLELGDSALYFCASSVGGNSYNEQFFGPGTRLTVL.

The chain links TRBV6-5 to TRBJ2-7; no firm D call. The V end lost 11 bases, the J end lost 3 bases, and 11 bases lay between the germline ends. CDR1 and CDR2 from the germline V gene are MNHEY and SVGAGI. The CDR3 contains 11 residues. The CDR3 DNA sequence: TGTGCCGCTGGATCAATCTACGAGCAGTACTTC. This codes for CAAGSIYEQYF.

The rearrangement joins TRBV10-2 to TRBJ1-5, with unresolved D. V was cut by 3 bases and J by 7 bases, with 10 bases left in between. Germline assignment: CDR1 WSHSY and CDR2 SAAADI. The CDR3 runs 13 residues. The CDR3 DNA sequence: TGCGCCAGCAGTGACAATTCGGGGCAGCCCCAGCATTTT. Translation: CASSDNSGQPQHF.

The chain employs TRBV18 and TRBJ2-7; D ambiguous. Looked up from germline, CDR1 is KGHSH and CDR2 is LQKENI. The CDR3 runs to 15 residues. Trimming removed 3 bases from V and 3 bases from J, with 15 bases in between. The CDR3, as DNA: TGTGCCAGCTCACCCCGGGTCCGCCTTGACTACGAGCAGTACTTC. Translating it yields CASSPRVRLDYEQYF.

The rearrangement uses TRBV19 and TRBJ2-3; 7 bases match TRBD1. V was clipped by 3 bases and J by 2 bases; unmatched bases: 5. The CDR3 runs to 15 residues. Germline CDR1 reads LNHDA; CDR2 reads SQIVND (reference sequence). Here the CDR3 DNA reads TGTGCCAGTAGTATCACGGGACAGTCCACAGATACGCAGTATTTT. Translated: CASSITGQSTDTQYF.

A few counts support this clone. The sample contains more than one DNA sequence encoding this CDR3. This rearrangement joins TRBV2 to TRBJ1-5, with D possibly being TRBD1 (6 bases). This CDR3 is built from 15 residues. Germline V gene lookup returns CDR1 SNHLY and CDR2 FYNNEI. Trimming took off 1 base at V and 4 bases at J, with 11 bases between the two ends. DNA for the CDR3: TGTGCCAGCAGTGAAGAGGGGGGTGGGAATCAGCCCCAGCATTTT. Residues: CASSEEGGGNQPQHF.

In this sample, this clone turned up once. V and J are TRBV15 and TRBJ1-4; D not certain. The V end lost 1 base, the J end lost 8 bases, and 5 bases lay between the germline ends. This CDR3 has 12 residues. The germline V gene has CDR1 LNHNV and CDR2 YYDKDF (reference sequence). The CDR3 reads CATSRGREKLFF. In DNA form, the CDR3 reads TGTGCCACCAGCAGAGGTAGAGAAAAACTGTTTTTT. The complete variable domain, with remaining parts taken from reference TRBV15 and TRBJ1-4, reads DAMVIQNPRYQVTQFGKPVTLSCSQTLNHNVMYWYQQKSSQAPKLLFHYYDKDFNNEADTPDNFQSRRPNTSFCFLDIRSPGLGDTAMYLCATSRGREKLFFGSGTQLSVL.

This clone was seen a few times. This sample includes further DNA sequences coding for the same CDR3. The chain carries TRBV5-1 and TRBJ2-1, with TRBD2 matching 8 bases. The germline gives CDR1 SGHRS, CDR2 YFSETQ. V gave up 2 bases and J gave up 2 bases; unmatched junction bases: 3. This CDR3 comprises 15 residues. CDR3 coding DNA: TGCGCCAGCAGCTTACTAGCGGACCCCTACAATGAGCAGTTCTTC. It specifies CASSLLADPYNEQFF.

The chain is built from TRBV28 and TRBJ1-5; 8 bases match TRBD1. V lost 7 bases and J lost 1; bases outside the gene matches: 6. The CDR3 extends over 15 amino acids. Per germline, CDR1 MDHEN and CDR2 SYDVKM. The DNA for the CDR3 is TGTGCCAGCACCAGAGGGACAGGAAGCAATCAGCCCCAGCATTTT. Translation gives CASTRGTGSNQPQHF.

This clone was counted a few times. The J gene is TRBJ1-5, the V gene TRBV11-2; D uncertain. Germline V lookup: CDR1 SGHAT, CDR2 FQNNGV. The CDR3 loop spans 14 amino acids. Trimming stripped 4 bases from V and 5 bases from J, with 12 bases between. The CDR3 DNA reads as TGTGCCAGCAGCTCGTCCCCGAGCCATCAGCCCCAGCATTTT. Translation: CASSSSPSHQPQHF.